The source of this TCR beta chain is a study of resident and recirculating memory T cells in vitiligo. V was trimmed by 3 bases and J by 2 bases, leaving 14 bases between them. This CDR3 spans 15 amino acids. Germline values: CDR1 SGHTA, CDR2 FQGNSA. Libraries were prepared by immunoSEQ multiplex PCR; TCRdb keeps only in-frame clonotypes and omits some of them. Seen here are around 38,000 clones, around 90% observed once, and the top ten hold over 3.5%. J is TRBJ2-7 and V is TRBV7-2; TRBD2 is a possible D gene (6 bases). This receptor was taken from a male donor with vitiligo. Sequencing input: blood. The CDR3 loop reads CASSFAGLSTYEQYF. CDR3 coding DNA: TGTGCCAGCAGCTTTGCGGGACTGTCTACCTACGAGCAGTACTTC.